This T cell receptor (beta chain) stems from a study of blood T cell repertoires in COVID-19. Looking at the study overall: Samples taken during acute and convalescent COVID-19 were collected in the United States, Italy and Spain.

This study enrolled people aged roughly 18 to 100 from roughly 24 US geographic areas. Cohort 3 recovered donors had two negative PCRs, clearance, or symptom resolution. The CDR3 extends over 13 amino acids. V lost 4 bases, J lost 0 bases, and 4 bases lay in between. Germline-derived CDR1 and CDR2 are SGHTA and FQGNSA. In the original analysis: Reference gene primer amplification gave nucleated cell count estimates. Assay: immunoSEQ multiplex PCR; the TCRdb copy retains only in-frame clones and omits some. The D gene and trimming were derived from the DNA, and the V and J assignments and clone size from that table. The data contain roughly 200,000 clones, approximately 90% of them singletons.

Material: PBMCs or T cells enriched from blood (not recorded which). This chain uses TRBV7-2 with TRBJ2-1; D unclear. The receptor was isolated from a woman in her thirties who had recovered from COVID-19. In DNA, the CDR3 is TGTGCCAGCAGCTCGGGCTCCTACAATGAGCAGTTCTTC. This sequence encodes CASSSGSYNEQFF.